The T cell receptor beta chain under discussion was sequenced for a study of T cells in Graves' hyperthyroidism and ophthalmopathy. The wider study: Peripheral blood collection took place at initial diagnosis, before any treatment.

The germline V gene has CDR1 ENHRY and CDR2 SYGVKD. The CDR3 consists of 16 residues. With 4 bases clipped from V and 4 bases from J, the junction kept 6 bases outside the gene matches. Researchers amplified the TCR beta CDR3 regions from RNA transcripts. When the TCR CDR3 underwent first-round RT-PCR, the HTBI primer set was used. TCRdb reprocessed the multiplex PCR reads via MiXCR and lists one record per CDR3 protein. The repertoire consists of fewer than 650,000 distinct CDR3 sequences, with approximately 15% occurring once and the leading ten covering around 7%. This clonotype was seen ten or more times.

The V gene is TRBV10-3, the J gene TRBJ2-2; 10 bases are shared with TRBD2. Material for sequencing was blood. This sequence originates from a woman younger than 30 with Graves' ophthalmopathy. Here the CDR3 reads CAISGLAGPITGELFF. DNA of the CDR3: TGTGCCATCAGTGGACTAGCGGGCCCAATCACCGGGGAGCTGTTTTTT.